This is a list of T cell receptor beta chains from one sample in a study of beta chain features in type 1 diabetes. Profiled with immunoSEQ multiplex PCR; TCRdb holds only in-frame clones, not every one. The sample comprises about 210,000 clones, approximately 11% of which are singletons, and about 1.2% rests with the top ten. Sequencing was done on a sample of central memory CD4+ T cells from blood. Every receptor here comes from a man in his late teens or twenties in good health. Both conserved end residues are part of each CDR3. Fields, in order: clone size, D gene, V gene, J gene, CDR3 DNA, CDR3 protein. D genes are given only for firm matches. Clone size is not always given. Where it is, it says once, few, many or a class for expanded clones.

clone size: few
D gene: TRBD1
V gene: TRBV7-3
J gene: TRBJ2-7
CDR3 DNA: TGTGCCAGCAGCCCCCATGCGACAGGGGCTTACGAGCAGTACTTC
CDR3 protein: CASSPHATGAYEQYF

clone size: many
D gene: NA
V gene: TRBV30
J gene: TRBJ2-7
CDR3 DNA: TGTGCCTGGAGTGTCCTACGGAGCTCCTACGAGCAGTACTTC
CDR3 protein: CAWSVLRSSYEQYF

clone size: NA
D gene: NA
V gene: TRBV7-9
J gene: TRBJ2-3
CDR3 DNA: TGTGCCAGCAGCTTAATACGAGATACGCAGTATTTT
CDR3 protein: CASSLIRDTQYF

clone size: NA
D gene: NA
V gene: TRBV30
J gene: TRBJ2-7
CDR3 DNA: TGTGCCCTGGATATCACAGGGAGTTTCGAGCAGTACTTC
CDR3 protein: CALDITGSFEQYF

clone size: few
D gene: NA
V gene: TRBV7-9
J gene: TRBJ2-7
CDR3 DNA: TGTGCCAGCAGCTTAGCCGGCAGGGAGTACGAGCAGTACTTC
CDR3 protein: CASSLAGREYEQYF

clone size: few
D gene: NA
V gene: TRBV5-4
J gene: TRBJ2-2
CDR3 DNA: TGTGCCAGCAGCTTGGCCGAGGTGGGGAGCGGGGAGCTGTTTTTT
CDR3 protein: CASSLAEVGSGELFF

clone size: NA
D gene: TRBD2
V gene: TRBV11-3
J gene: TRBJ2-3
CDR3 DNA: TGTGCCAGCAGCTTCGGGACTAGGGGTGGCCCAGATACGCAGTATTTT
CDR3 protein: CASSFGTRGGPDTQYF

clone size: few
D gene: NA
V gene: TRBV5-4
J gene: TRBJ2-3
CDR3 DNA: TGTGCCAGCAGCCTTGCGAGCACAGATACGCAGTATTTT
CDR3 protein: CASSLASTDTQYF

clone size: few
D gene: NA
V gene: TRBV29-1
J gene: TRBJ2-7
CDR3 DNA: TGCAGCGTCCTAGGTCCGACCGGGGGGCGCGCCTACGAGCAGTACTTC
CDR3 protein: CSVLGPTGGRAYEQYF

clone size: few
D gene: TRBD2
V gene: TRBV10-3
J gene: TRBJ2-7
CDR3 DNA: TGTGCCATCAGTGGAACTAGCGGGAGGGCCGACTACGAGCAGTACTTC
CDR3 protein: CAISGTSGRADYEQYF

clone size: NA
D gene: TRBD1
V gene: TRBV20-1
J gene: TRBJ2-1
CDR3 DNA: TGCAGTGCTAAAACCGGGACAGGGCGGTTCTTC
CDR3 protein: CSAKTGTGRFF

clone size: few
D gene: NA
V gene: TRBV5-8
J gene: TRBJ2-5
CDR3 DNA: TGTGCCAGCAGCTCCTGGACTTTTCAGGAAGAGACCCAGTACTTC
CDR3 protein: CASSSWTFQEETQYF

clone size: few
D gene: NA
V gene: TRBV6-1
J gene: TRBJ1-1
CDR3 DNA: TGTGCCAGCAGTGAAGTAGGGCAAAACACTGAAGCTTTCTTT
CDR3 protein: CASSEVGQNTEAFF

clone size: NA
D gene: NA
V gene: TRBV7-2
J gene: TRBJ2-7
CDR3 DNA: TGTGCCAGCAGCGCCTGGACAGTACGGGAGCAGTACTTC
CDR3 protein: CASSAWTVREQYF

clone size: NA
D gene: NA
V gene: TRBV29-1
J gene: TRBJ2-5
CDR3 DNA: TGCAGCGTTTTGGGCCCGGGAGTCCTAGAGACCCAGTACTTC
CDR3 protein: CSVLGPGVLETQYF

clone size: few
D gene: NA
V gene: TRBV27
J gene: TRBJ2-5
CDR3 DNA: TGTGCCAGCAGTCCCAGCGGCCAGAGGGAGACCCAGTACTTC
CDR3 protein: CASSPSGQRETQYF

clone size: few
D gene: NA
V gene: TRBV7-8
J gene: TRBJ2-4
CDR3 DNA: TGTGCCAGCAGCTTGGGACCTGGGAACATTCAGTACTTC
CDR3 protein: CASSLGPGNIQYF

clone size: NA
D gene: TRBD1
V gene: TRBV28
J gene: TRBJ2-7
CDR3 DNA: TGTGCCAGCAGTAAAGGGGGCGGGTACGAGCAGTACTTC
CDR3 protein: CASSKGGGYEQYF

clone size: NA
D gene: TRBD1
V gene: TRBV11-2
J gene: TRBJ2-5
CDR3 DNA: TGTGCCAGCAGCAAAGGACAGGGGGGGGAGACCCAGTACTTC
CDR3 protein: CASSKGQGGETQYF

clone size: NA
D gene: TRBD2
V gene: TRBV11-2
J gene: TRBJ2-5
CDR3 DNA: TGTGCCAGCAGCATGACTAGCGACTATCAAGAGACCCAGTACTTC
CDR3 protein: CASSMTSDYQETQYF

clone size: many
D gene: TRBD2
V gene: TRBV15
J gene: TRBJ2-1
CDR3 DNA: TGTGCCACCAGCAGACTCGGACTAGCGCAATCGAGGGACAATGAGCAGTTCTTC
CDR3 protein: CATSRLGLAQSRDNEQFF